This paragraph covers one T cell receptor beta chain sequence. Its cognate antigen is unknown. A multiplex PCR was run with 60 Vbeta primers and 13 Jbeta primers. Profiled with immunoSEQ multiplex PCR; TCRdb holds only in-frame clones, not every one. The profile shows 150,000 to 200,000 clones, nearly 80% of them singletons. The CDR3 totals 19 residues. This entry belongs to a study of cytomegalovirus exposure and HLA in healthy donors. Overall study results and limits: Later analysis identified several of the most significant clusters that appeared linked to common viral pathogens. TCR beta V- and J-gene trimming was later associated with a missense DCLRE1C variant.

The specimen sequenced was PBMCs. The rearrangement links TRBV1 to TRBJ2-2; the table's TRBD2 call for D was not verified on the DNA. TRBV1 is marked as a pseudogene. The receptor was isolated from a female donor in good health and CMV-seronegative. CDR3 DNA sequence: TGCACCAGCAGCCAAGTGGTGGGAGGGCCATTCCCGAACACCGGGGAGCTGTTTTTT. Translated: CTSSQVVGGPFPNTGELFF.